The T cell receptor (beta chain) described here comes from a study of T cell repertoires in cytomegalovirus infection. Study background: The public TCR beta signatures pointed to both CMV infection and matching HLA type. Study outcomes and limitations: HLA-C-restricted CMV clonotypes gave the most frequent clonotype in two of eight donors. Carriage of CMV together with the relevant HLA was identifiable through cumulative public TCR beta family frequency.

MiXCR, applied by TCRdb to the reads, yields one record per CDR3 protein. The table lists approximately 76,000 distinct CDR3 sequences, roughly 3.7% of them singletons, with approximately 4.3% in the top ten. The sample holds many counts of this clonotype. Its antigen remains unknown. The V end lost 8 bases, the J end lost 6 bases, and 14 bases lay between the germline ends. The CDR3 spans 13 residues. The germline CDR1 and CDR2 sequences are SGHVS and FNYEAQ. This TCR derives from a human donor in good health (CMV status not recorded). Some clones in this sample may be carry-over from other donors' samples. The chain employs TRBV7-6 and TRBJ2-1; a weak D match, TRBD2 (5 bases). The sequencing input was PBMCs. The CDR3: CASSHYGGNEQFF. CDR3 nucleotide sequence: TGTGCCAGCTCCCACTACGGAGGCAATGAGCAGTTCTTC.